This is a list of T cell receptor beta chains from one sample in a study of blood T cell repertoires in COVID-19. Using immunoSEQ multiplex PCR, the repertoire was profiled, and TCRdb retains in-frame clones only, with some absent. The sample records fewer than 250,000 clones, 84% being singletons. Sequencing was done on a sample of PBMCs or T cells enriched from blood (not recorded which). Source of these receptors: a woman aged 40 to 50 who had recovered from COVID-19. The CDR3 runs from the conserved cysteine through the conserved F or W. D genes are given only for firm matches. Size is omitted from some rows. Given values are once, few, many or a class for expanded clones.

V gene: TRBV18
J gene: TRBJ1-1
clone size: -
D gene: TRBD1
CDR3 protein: CASSLRQGNYTEAFF
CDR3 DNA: TGTGCCAGCTCACTACGACAGGGGAACTACACTGAAGCTTTCTTT

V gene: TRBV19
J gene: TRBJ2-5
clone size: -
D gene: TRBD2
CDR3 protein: CASSIRASGGVETQYF
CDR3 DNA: TGTGCCAGTAGTATAAGGGCTAGCGGGGGGGTAGAGACCCAGTACTTC

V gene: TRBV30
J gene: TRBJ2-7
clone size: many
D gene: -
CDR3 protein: CAWSSIAAPYEQYF
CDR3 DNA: TGTGCCTGGAGCTCTATAGCGGCCCCCTACGAGCAGTACTTC

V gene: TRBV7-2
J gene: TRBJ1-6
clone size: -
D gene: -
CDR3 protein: CASSLKSGSPLHF
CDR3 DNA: TGTGCCAGCAGCTTAAAATCAGGATCACCCCTCCACTTT

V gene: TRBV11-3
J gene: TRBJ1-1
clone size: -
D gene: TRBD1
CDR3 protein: CASSLLGTVNTEAFF
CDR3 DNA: TGTGCCAGCAGCCTCCTTGGGACAGTGAACACTGAAGCTTTCTTT

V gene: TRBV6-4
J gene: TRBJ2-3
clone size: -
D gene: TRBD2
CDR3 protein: CATKSGASTDTQYF
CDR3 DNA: TGTGCCACTAAGAGCGGGGCTAGCACAGATACGCAGTATTTT

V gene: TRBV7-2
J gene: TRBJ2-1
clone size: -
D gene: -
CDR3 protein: CASTSLANSLLTLVQFF
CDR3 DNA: TGTGCCAGCACCTCACTAGCCAACTCGCTTTTAACGCTGGTGCAGTTCTTC

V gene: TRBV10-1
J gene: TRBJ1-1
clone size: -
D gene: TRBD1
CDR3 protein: CASSGQGNTEAFF
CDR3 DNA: TGCGCCAGCTCCGGACAGGGGAACACTGAAGCTTTCTTT

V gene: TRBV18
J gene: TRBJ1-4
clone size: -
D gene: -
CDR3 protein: CASSRGVEKLFF
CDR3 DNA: TGTGCCAGCTCACGGGGAGTTGAAAAACTGTTTTTT

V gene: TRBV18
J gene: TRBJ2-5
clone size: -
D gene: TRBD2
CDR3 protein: CASSPGVAGDETQYF
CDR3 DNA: TGTGCCAGCTCTCCTGGGGTAGCGGGAGACGAGACCCAGTACTTC

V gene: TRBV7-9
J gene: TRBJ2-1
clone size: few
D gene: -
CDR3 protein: CASSFGQQGSEQFF
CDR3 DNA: TGTGCCAGCAGTTTTGGTCAACAGGGCAGTGAGCAGTTCTTC

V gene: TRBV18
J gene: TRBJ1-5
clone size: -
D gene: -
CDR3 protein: CASSPIGSLGPQHF
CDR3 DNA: TGTGCCAGCTCACCCATCGGGAGCCTTGGGCCCCAGCATTTT

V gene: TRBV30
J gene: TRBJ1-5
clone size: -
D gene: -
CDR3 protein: CAWSAQGGQPQHF
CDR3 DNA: TGTGCCTGGAGTGCCCAGGGCGGTCAGCCCCAGCATTTT

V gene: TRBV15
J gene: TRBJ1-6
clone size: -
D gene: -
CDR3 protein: CATSGGYNSPLHF
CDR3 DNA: TGTGCCACCAGCGGGGGGTATAATTCACCCCTCCACTTT

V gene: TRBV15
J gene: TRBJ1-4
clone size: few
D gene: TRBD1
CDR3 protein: CATSRQGQGTEKLFF
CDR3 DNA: TGTGCCACCAGCAGACAAGGACAGGGTACGGAAAAACTGTTTTTT

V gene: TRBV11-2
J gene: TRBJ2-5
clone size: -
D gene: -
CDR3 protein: CASSLAVIQETQYF
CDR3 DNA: TGTGCCAGCAGTTTAGCGGTGATACAAGAGACCCAGTACTTC

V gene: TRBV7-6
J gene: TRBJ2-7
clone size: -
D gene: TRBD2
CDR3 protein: CASSRGLAGRKDEQYF
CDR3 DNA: TGTGCCAGCAGCCGTGGACTAGCGGGACGAAAGGACGAGCAGTACTTC

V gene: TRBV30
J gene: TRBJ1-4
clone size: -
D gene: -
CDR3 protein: CAWSLQTNEKLFF
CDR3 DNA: TGTGCCTGGAGTTTACAGACTAATGAAAAACTGTTTTTT

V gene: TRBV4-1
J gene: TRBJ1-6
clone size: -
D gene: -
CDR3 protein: CASSARVDTDNSPLHF
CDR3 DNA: TGCGCCAGCAGCGCACGGGTGGATACCGATAATTCACCCCTCCACTTT

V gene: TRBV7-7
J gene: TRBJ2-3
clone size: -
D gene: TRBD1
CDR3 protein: CASSTGTGSTDTQYF
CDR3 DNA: TGTGCCAGCAGCACCGGGACAGGGAGCACAGATACGCAGTATTTT

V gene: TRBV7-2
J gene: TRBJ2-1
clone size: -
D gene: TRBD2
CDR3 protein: CASTPSTSGSYNEQFF
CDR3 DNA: TGTGCCAGCACCCCCTCCACTAGCGGCTCCTACAATGAGCAGTTCTTC

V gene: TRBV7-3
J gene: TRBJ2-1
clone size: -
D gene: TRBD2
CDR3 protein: CASSRAGGGNEQFF
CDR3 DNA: TGTGCCAGCAGCCGAGCGGGAGGAGGCAATGAGCAGTTCTTC

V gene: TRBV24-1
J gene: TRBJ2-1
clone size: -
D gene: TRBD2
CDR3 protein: CATSDLGLADNEQFF
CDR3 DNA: TGTGCCACCAGTGATTTGGGGCTAGCGGACAATGAGCAGTTCTTC

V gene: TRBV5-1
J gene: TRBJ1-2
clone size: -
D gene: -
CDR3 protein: CASSTGANYGYTF
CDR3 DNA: TGCGCCAGCAGCACCGGAGCTAACTATGGCTACACCTTC

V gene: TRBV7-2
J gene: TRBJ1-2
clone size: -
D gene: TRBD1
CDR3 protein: CASSLVGGQGALTGYTF
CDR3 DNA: TGTGCCAGCAGCTTAGTCGGGGGACAGGGAGCTTTGACCGGCTACACCTTC

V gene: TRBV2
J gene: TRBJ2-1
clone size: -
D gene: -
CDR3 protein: CASSEDSYSEQFF
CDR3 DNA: TGTGCCAGCAGTGAAGACTCCTACTCTGAGCAGTTCTTC

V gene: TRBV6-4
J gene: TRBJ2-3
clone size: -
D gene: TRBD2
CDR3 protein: CSSASGPTDTQYF
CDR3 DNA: TGTTCCAGCGCTAGCGGACCCACAGATACGCAGTATTTT

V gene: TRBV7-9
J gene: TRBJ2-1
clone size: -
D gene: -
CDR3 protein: CASSLARGNEQFF
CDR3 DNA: TGTGCCAGCAGCTTAGCGCGTGGTAATGAGCAGTTCTTC

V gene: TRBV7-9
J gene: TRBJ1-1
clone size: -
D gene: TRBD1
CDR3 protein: CASSLKGQKQGQNTEAFF
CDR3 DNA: TGTGCCAGCAGCTTAAAAGGTCAAAAACAGGGGCAGAACACTGAAGCTTTCTTT

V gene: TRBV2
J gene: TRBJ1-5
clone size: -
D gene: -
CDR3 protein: CASRAGDQPQHF
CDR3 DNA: TGTGCCAGCAGGGCGGGGGATCAGCCCCAGCATTTT

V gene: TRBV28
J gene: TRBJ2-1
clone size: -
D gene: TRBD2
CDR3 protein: CASYPGLAGVVYNEQFF
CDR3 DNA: TGTGCCAGCTACCCGGGACTAGCGGGAGTTGTCTACAATGAGCAGTTCTTC

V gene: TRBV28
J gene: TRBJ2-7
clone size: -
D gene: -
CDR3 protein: CASSPLARYEQYF
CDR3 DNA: TGTGCCAGCAGCCCTCTAGCGCGGTACGAGCAGTACTTC

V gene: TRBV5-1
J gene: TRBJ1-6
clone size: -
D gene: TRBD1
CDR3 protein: CASSSVGQGSSPLHF
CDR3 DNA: TGCGCCAGCAGCTCCGTCGGACAGGGAAGTTCACCCCTCCACTTT

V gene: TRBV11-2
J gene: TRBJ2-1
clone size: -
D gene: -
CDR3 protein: CASSLGGEQFF
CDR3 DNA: TGTGCCAGCAGCCTCGGGGGTGAGCAGTTCTTC

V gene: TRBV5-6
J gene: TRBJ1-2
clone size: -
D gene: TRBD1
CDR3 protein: CASEATGFGYTF
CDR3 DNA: TGTGCCAGCGAAGCGACAGGGTTTGGCTACACCTTC

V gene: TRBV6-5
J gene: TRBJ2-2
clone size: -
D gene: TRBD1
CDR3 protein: CASSQGQGAGELFF
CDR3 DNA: TGTGCCAGCAGCCAAGGACAGGGGGCCGGGGAGCTGTTTTTT

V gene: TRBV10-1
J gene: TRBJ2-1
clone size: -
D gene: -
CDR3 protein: CASSEDSYNEQFF
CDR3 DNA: TGCGCCAGCAGTGAGGACAGTTACAATGAGCAGTTCTTC

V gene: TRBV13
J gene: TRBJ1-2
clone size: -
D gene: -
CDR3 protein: CASSWSRDYGYTF
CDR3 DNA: TGTGCCAGCAGCTGGTCAAGAGATTATGGCTACACCTTC

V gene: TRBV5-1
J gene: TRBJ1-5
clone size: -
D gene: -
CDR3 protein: CASSLDYSNQPQHF
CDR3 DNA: TGCGCCAGCAGCTTGGACTATAGCAATCAGCCCCAGCATTTT

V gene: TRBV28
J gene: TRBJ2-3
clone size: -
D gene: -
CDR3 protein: CASQTAAAQSTDTQYF
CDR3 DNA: TGTGCCAGTCAGACCGCAGCGGCCCAGAGCACAGATACGCAGTATTTT

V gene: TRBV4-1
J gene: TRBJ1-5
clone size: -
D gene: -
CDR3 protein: CASSQDLGGSSNQPQHF
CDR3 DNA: TGCGCCAGCAGCCAAGATCTCGGCGGGTCTAGCAATCAGCCCCAGCATTTT

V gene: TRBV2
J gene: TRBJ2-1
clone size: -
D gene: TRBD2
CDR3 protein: CASSAGGSSISYNEQFF
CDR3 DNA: TGTGCCAGCAGTGCAGGCGGGAGTAGTATTTCCTACAATGAGCAGTTCTTC

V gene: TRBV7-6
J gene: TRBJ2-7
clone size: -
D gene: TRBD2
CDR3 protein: CASSSLLAAPTSEQYF
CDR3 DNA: TGTGCCAGCAGCTCTCTACTAGCGGCCCCTACGTCCGAGCAGTACTTC

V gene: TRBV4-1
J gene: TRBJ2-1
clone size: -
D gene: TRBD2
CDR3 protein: CASLERGGNEQFF
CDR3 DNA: TGCGCCAGCCTTGAGCGGGGGGGTAATGAGCAGTTCTTC

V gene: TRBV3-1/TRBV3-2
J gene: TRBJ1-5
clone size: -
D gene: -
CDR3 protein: CASSQDTGHNQPQHF
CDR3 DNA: TGTGCCAGCAGCCAAGATACCGGTCACAATCAGCCCCAGCATTTT

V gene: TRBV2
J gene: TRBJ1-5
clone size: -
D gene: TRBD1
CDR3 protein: CASSDSGQGQPQHF
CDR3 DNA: TGTGCCAGCAGTGATTCAGGACAGGGGCAGCCCCAGCATTTT

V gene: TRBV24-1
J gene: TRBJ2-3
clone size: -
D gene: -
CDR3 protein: CATSPGDTSTDTQYF
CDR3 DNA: TGTGCCACCAGTCCGGGAGACACTAGCACAGATACGCAGTATTTT

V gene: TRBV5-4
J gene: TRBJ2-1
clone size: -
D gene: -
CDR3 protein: CASSLGREGSDEQFF
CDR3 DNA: TGTGCCAGCAGCTTGGGTCGGGAAGGCAGCGATGAGCAGTTCTTC

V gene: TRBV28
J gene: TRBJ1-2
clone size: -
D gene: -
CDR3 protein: CASSSRPYGYTF
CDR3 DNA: TGTGCCAGCAGTTCCCGTCCTTATGGCTACACCTTC

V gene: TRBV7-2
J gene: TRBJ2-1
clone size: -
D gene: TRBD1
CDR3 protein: CASSLGQGNGYEQFF
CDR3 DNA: TGTGCCAGCAGCTTGGGACAGGGGAATGGATATGAGCAGTTCTTC

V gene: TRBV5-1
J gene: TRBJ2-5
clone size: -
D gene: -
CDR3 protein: CTSSYKETQYF
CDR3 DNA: TGCACCAGCAGCTATAAAGAGACCCAGTACTTC